This TCR beta chain was recovered during a study of cytomegalovirus exposure and HLA in healthy donors. Germline CDR1 and CDR2: LGHNA and YNFKEQ. The germline V and J ends were trimmed by 0 bases and 7 bases, with 12 bases remaining between them. The CDR3 is 14 residues long. PCR was performed using 60 Vbeta and 13 Jbeta primers. Clones were read by immunoSEQ multiplex PCR, and TCRdb kept only the in-frame ones, dropping some. The sample carries around 91,000 clones, around 78% recorded once. The chain employs TRBV4-2 and TRBJ1-1, with a tentative D call TRBD1 (5 bases). Material: PBMCs. This TCR was sampled from a male donor in good health and CMV-seropositive. This CDR3 reads CASSQERRVGEAFF. Here the CDR3 DNA reads TGTGCCAGCAGCCAAGAACGCAGGGTGGGTGAAGCTTTCTTT.